This TCR beta chain emerged from a study of blood T cell repertoires in COVID-19. Study background: Acute and convalescent COVID-19 specimens originated in the United States, Italy and Spain. T cells, B-cell-depleted T cells, or PBMCs supplied cDNA or gDNA.

Authors' methods: For nucleated cells, counts were estimated from reference gene primer amplification. The repertoire was sequenced with immunoSEQ multiplex PCR; TCRdb's copy has only in-frame clones and lacks some. That table gives V, J and clone size, and the DNA gave D and trimming. In the table there are roughly 150,000 clones, 75% to 85% of which are singletons. Germline-derived CDR1 and CDR2 are SGHNT and YYREEE (reference sequence). CDR3 length: 13 amino acids. V was shortened by 2 bases and J by 4 bases, with 7 bases between the two germline ends. The chain employs TRBV5-4 and TRBJ2-1; D gene uncertain. The origin of this receptor is a man between 60 and 75 years old with acute or convalescent COVID-19. The sequencing sample was made of peripheral blood. The CDR3 loop reads CASSLYSYNEQFF. The CDR3 DNA follows: TGTGCCAGCAGCTTATACTCATACAATGAGCAGTTCTTC.